These T cell receptor beta chains were read from a single sample in a study of blood T cell repertoires in COVID-19. TCRdb keeps only in-frame clones here, not all; method: immunoSEQ multiplex PCR. The sample holds 250,000 or so clones, 83% seen once. The sample was peripheral blood. These receptors originate from a human donor in a cohort sampled during active COVID-19. CDR3s include the opening cysteine and the closing phenylalanine or tryptophan. A D gene is named only where the DNA matches it firmly. Not every row has a clone size; where given, it reads once, few, many or a size class.

j_call clone_size d_call v_call cdr3_aa cdr3_nt
TRBJ2-1 few NA TRBV18 CASSLQGSYNEQFF TGTGCCAGCTCACTACAGGGTTCCTACAATGAGCAGTTCTTC
TRBJ2-2 NA TRBD2 TRBV11-2 CASRPAGGANTGELFF TGTGCCAGCAGACCAGCGGGAGGAGCAAACACCGGGGAGCTGTTTTTT
TRBJ2-7 many TRBD2 TRBV5-6 CASSLGQREGHEQYF TGTGCCAGCAGCTTGGGCCAGCGGGAGGGCCACGAGCAGTACTTC
TRBJ2-7 once NA TRBV6-1 CASSEPGAGLEQYF TGTGCCAGCAGTGAACCTGGGGCGGGGTTAGAGCAGTACTTC
TRBJ1-1 NA NA TRBV6-1 CASSEVVSTMNTEAFF TGTGCCAGCAGTGAAGTAGTATCTACCATGAACACTGAAGCTTTCTTT
TRBJ1-2 NA NA TRBV2 CASSEHTGPDGYTF TGTGCCAGCAGTGAACATACAGGGCCGGATGGCTACACCTTC
TRBJ2-2 NA NA TRBV27 CASSYPFGESTGELFF TGTGCCAGCAGTTACCCATTTGGGGAGAGCACCGGGGAGCTGTTTTTT
TRBJ2-2 NA TRBD1 TRBV28 CASSTNRGRPGELFF TGTGCCAGCAGCACAAACAGGGGGCGACCCGGGGAGCTGTTTTTT
TRBJ2-1 NA NA TRBV13 CAVGDGYNEQFF TGTGCCGTAGGGGATGGCTACAATGAGCAGTTCTTC
TRBJ1-5 NA TRBD1 TRBV5-1 CASSLDRGESQHF TGCGCCAGCAGCCTCGACAGGGGGGAATCCCAGCATTTT
TRBJ1-1 NA NA TRBV5-1 CASSRGVSVEAFF TGCGCCAGCAGCCGGGGGGTCTCGGTGGAAGCTTTCTTT
TRBJ1-4 NA NA TRBV6-5 CASSYSGLYEKLFF TGTGCCAGCAGTTACTCGGGCCTATATGAAAAACTGTTTTTT
TRBJ1-4 once TRBD1 TRBV6-5 CASRSQGEEKLFF TGTGCCAGCAGATCACAGGGGGAAGAAAAACTGTTTTTT
TRBJ2-7 NA TRBD2 TRBV27 CASSSPTSGRAWEQYF TGTGCCAGCAGTTCTCCTACTAGCGGGAGAGCGTGGGAGCAGTACTTC
TRBJ2-1 many NA TRBV21-1 CASSKRTVNEQFF TGTGCCAGCAGCAAGCGGACAGTCAATGAGCAGTTCTTC
TRBJ2-7 NA NA TRBV5-4 CASRYTGRASYEQYF TGTGCCAGCAGATACACAGGCAGGGCTTCCTACGAGCAGTACTTC
TRBJ1-3 few NA TRBV11-3 CASSLQGGTIYF TGTGCCAGCAGCCTCCAGGGCGGCACCATATATTTT
TRBJ1-6 NA TRBD1 TRBV10-1 CARGQGKNSPLHF TGCGCCCGTGGACAGGGAAAAAATTCACCCCTCCACTTT
TRBJ2-5 NA NA TRBV19 CASSPKGGETQYF TGTGCCAGTAGTCCAAAGGGGGGGGAGACCCAGTACTTC
TRBJ1-1 once NA TRBV27 CASSLGGRMNTEAFF TGTGCCAGCAGTTTAGGGGGCCGGATGAACACTGAAGCTTTCTTT
TRBJ2-5 NA NA TRBV13 CASSPTSLETQYF TGTGCCAGCAGCCCGACTAGTCTGGAGACCCAGTACTTC
TRBJ1-2 NA NA TRBV12-3/TRBV12-4 CASSSTGVDGYTF TGTGCCAGCAGTTCGACAGGAGTCGATGGCTACACCTTC
TRBJ2-7 NA NA TRBV27 CASSLDRFYEQYF TGTGCCAGCAGTTTAGACAGATTCTACGAGCAGTACTTC
TRBJ1-6 NA NA TRBV27 CASSLTRGGRSPLHF TGTGCCAGCAGCCTGACAAGGGGAGGGCGTTCACCCCTCCACTTT
TRBJ1-5 NA TRBD1 TRBV5-4 CASSPPRQGLYSNQPQHF TGTGCCAGCAGCCCTCCAAGACAGGGCCTGTATAGCAATCAGCCCCAGCATTTT
TRBJ1-2 once NA TRBV18 CASSPVPPLDGYTF TGTGCCAGCTCACCAGTGCCCCCGCTAGATGGCTACACCTTC
TRBJ2-7 NA NA TRBV24-1 CATSAPGVIGEQYF TGTGCCACCAGTGCCCCCGGGGTTATTGGCGAGCAGTACTTC
TRBJ1-1 few NA TRBV27 CASSFGVGTEAFF TGTGCCAGCAGTTTCGGGGTCGGCACTGAAGCTTTCTTT
TRBJ2-2 NA NA TRBV10-1 CASRVDRNTGELFF TGCGCCAGCAGGGTTGACAGGAACACCGGGGAGCTGTTTTTT
TRBJ1-1 NA TRBD1 TRBV2 CARRGQGANWSFF TGTGCCAGAAGGGGACAGGGGGCAAATTGGTCTTTCTTT